This TCR beta chain was documented in a study of blood T cells in healthy people across ages (dated by TCRdb to about 2015). In the study overall: In model experiments, template switching captured roughly one uniquely barcoded TCR beta cDNA molecule for every two T cells. To avoid experimental bias, donors of different ages were distributed randomly across sequencing lanes. Age-related changes in TCR beta repertoire diversity were measured in the study by deep sequencing normalized with unique cDNA molecular identifiers. Two additional independent replicas of 1 million unique cDNA reads from the same blood draw were analyzed for two donors (one aged 18 to 30 and one aged 80 or older). Donors were grouped into four age groups: young (average roughly 16 years), middle-aged (approximately 41), aged (about 60) and long-lived (around 80). General conclusions and limits of the study: Estimates of total diversity based on one million sequenced T cells were considered lower bounds and underestimates. Since profiling was done on bulk unsorted PBMCs, naive and antigen-experienced compartments could not be conclusively compared. Observed TCR beta diversity correlated strongly with the percentage of naive T cells measured by flow cytometry. Compared with the aged group, more naive CD4+ T cells, fewer expanded clones and increased TCR diversity were shown by the long-lived group, suggesting age selection. Donor CMV infection status was unknown, potentially confounding age-related changes in expanded clonotypes. As age increased, observed TCR beta diversity per million T cells dropped in a roughly linear way, and a significant reduction was already evident by age 40.

Based on the germline V gene (reference sequence), the CDR1 and CDR2 sequences are SGHKS and YYEKEE. The CDR3 numbers 14 residues from cysteine through phenylalanine. Solely the CDR3 DNA is kept, with 42 bases framed from the first base. After removal of 4 bases from V and 7 bases from J, the junction retains 6 bases not matched to a gene. The donors were a few dozen Caucasian individuals from Russia, aged roughly 6 to 100 years, who were systemically healthy. Each donor gave about 10 milliliters of peripheral blood, drawn into EDTA-treated Vacutainer tubes. Ficoll-Paque density-gradient centrifugation was used to isolate PBMCs, with at least 6 million obtained per sample. Total RNA, at least 5 micrograms per sample, was extracted from PBMCs with Trizol reagent. The percentages of naive CD45RAhigh/CD27high T cells were determined by flow cytometry on a PBMC aliquot from every donor. The library relied on 5' RACE. TCRdb shows the sequencer as Illumina HiSeq 2500. A second roughly 7 to 11 cycle PCR used a sample-barcoded 5' primer and a J-beta primer mix. A unique molecular identifier was introduced onto each TCR beta cDNA molecule by a template-switch 5' adaptor carrying 12 random nucleotides. Each sample yielded at least 2.5 million CDR3-containing paired-end reads. All of the RNA was converted into first-strand cDNA using the Mint cDNA synthesis kit, with a TRBC-specific oligonucleotide serving as the primer. After uracil-DNA glycosylase treatment, a first 18-cycle PCR used universal primers M1SS and BC2_uni_R on all cDNA. Processing in the source paper ran as follows. For normalization, 1 million high-quality reads, each with a distinct molecular identifier, were randomly selected from each sample. Instead of being binned into consensus sequences, reads that shared molecular identifiers were thrown out. MiTCR, run with a Q25 quality threshold and the strictest error-elimination algorithm, handled CDR3 identification, clonotype clustering and error correction. A nonparametric unseen species model with Euler transformation was used to estimate a lower bound on total TCR beta diversity. The public reads were run again by TCRdb, first through fastp at Q25 and then through MiXCR, and only productive beta chains were kept. Each entry merges the rows of one CDR3 protein and shows their most common DNA and genes. The V and J calls follow TCRdb's processing rather than the paper's. The sample records approximately 810,000 distinct CDR3 sequences, more than 25% of which are singletons. The ten largest clones take up 17% of the sample.

Of note for this clonotype: Its recognized antigen is unknown. There are no base qualities to consult, and no much larger clone falls within one base.

The sample was blood. The chain was built from TRBV5-5 and TRBJ1-5; TRBD1 lines up with 9 middle nucleotides. The TCR comes from a woman older than 75 in good health. The CDR3 reads as follows: CASSLGQGPQPQHF. The bases read TGTGCCAGCAGCCTGGGACAGGGACCCCAGCCCCAGCATTTT.